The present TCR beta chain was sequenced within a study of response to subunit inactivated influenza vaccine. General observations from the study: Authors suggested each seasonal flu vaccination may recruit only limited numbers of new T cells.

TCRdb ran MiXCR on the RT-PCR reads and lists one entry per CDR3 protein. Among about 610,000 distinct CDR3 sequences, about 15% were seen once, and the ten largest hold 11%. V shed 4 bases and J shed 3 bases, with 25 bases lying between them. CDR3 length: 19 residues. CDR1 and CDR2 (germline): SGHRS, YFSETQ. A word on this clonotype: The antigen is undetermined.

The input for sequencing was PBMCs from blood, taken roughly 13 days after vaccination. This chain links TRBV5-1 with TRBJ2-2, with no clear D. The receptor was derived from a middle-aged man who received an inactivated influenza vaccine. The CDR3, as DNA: TGCGCCAGCAGCATCGCTGTGGCCGGGCCGGTCGAGGACACCGGGGAGCTGTTTTTT. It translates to CASSIAVAGPVEDTGELFF.